This T cell receptor (beta chain) came from a study of cytomegalovirus exposure and HLA in healthy donors. Notes on the study in general: As was reported, the HLA-A and HLA-B alleles of most subjects were accurately predicted from TCR beta sequences. Productive rates of about 87% or about 30% were seen for most TCR beta V segments in an earlier analysis.

The study ran its PCR with 60 Vbeta and 13 Jbeta primers. TCRdb keeps only in-frame clones here, not all; method: immunoSEQ multiplex PCR. The sample has under 150,000 clones; 70% to 80% are singletons. This clone showed up just a few times. Its antigen is still unknown. The ends lost 7 bases at V and 1 base at J; junction bases unmatched: 1. The CDR3 sequence is 14 residues long. Germline V lookup: CDR1 LNHDA, CDR2 SQIVND (reference sequence). This TCR was recovered from a woman aged 45-60 years in good health and CMV-seronegative. This sequence joins TRBV19 and TRBJ1-5, with 10 bases identical to TRBD1. Sequenced: PBMCs. CDR3 residues: CASMTGGSNQPQHF. The CDR3 region has the DNA TGTGCCAGTATGACAGGGGGCAGCAATCAGCCCCAGCATTTT.